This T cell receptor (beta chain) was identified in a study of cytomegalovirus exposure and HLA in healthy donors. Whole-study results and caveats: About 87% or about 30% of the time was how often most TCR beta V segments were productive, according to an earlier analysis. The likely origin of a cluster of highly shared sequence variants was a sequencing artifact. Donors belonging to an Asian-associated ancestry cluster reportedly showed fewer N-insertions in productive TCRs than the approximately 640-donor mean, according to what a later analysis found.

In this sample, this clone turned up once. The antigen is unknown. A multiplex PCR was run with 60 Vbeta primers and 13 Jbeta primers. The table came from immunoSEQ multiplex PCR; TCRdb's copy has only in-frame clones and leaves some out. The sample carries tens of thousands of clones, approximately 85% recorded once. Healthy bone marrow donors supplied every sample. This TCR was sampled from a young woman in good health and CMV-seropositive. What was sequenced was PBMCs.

CDR3 sequence (DNA): TGTGCCAGCAGCACACGACAGGGAGGAACTCAGCCCCAGCATTTT. Protein: CASSTRQGGTQPQHF. V and J are TRBV7-8 and TRBJ1-5; 7 nucleotides line up with TRBD1. The CDR3 has 15 residues. The junction had 10 bases not matched to a gene; V was cut back by 5 bases and J by 6 bases. Germline loops: CDR1 SGHVS, CDR2 FQNEAQ. Supplemented by reference TRBV7-8 and TRBJ1-5, the full variable domain reads GAGVSQSPRYKVAKRGQDVALRCDPISGHVSLFWYQQALGQGPEFLTYFQNEAQLDKSGLPSDRFFAERPEGSVSTLKIQRTQQEDSAVYLCASSTRQGGTQPQHFGDGTRLSIL.